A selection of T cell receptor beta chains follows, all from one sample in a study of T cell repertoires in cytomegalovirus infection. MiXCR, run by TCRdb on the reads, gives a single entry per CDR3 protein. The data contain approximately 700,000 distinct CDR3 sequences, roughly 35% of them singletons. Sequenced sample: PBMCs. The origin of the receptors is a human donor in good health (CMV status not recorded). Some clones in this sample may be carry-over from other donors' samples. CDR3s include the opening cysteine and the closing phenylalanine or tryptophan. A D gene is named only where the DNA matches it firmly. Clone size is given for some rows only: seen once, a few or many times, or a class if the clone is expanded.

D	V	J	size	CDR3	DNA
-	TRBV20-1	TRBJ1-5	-	CSASPRGAAQPQHF	TGCAGTGCTAGCCCCCGGGGGGCGGCTCAGCCCCAGCATTTT
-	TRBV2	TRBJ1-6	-	CAIREGRSYNSPLHF	TGTGCCATAAGGGAGGGAAGGTCCTATAATTCACCCCTCCACTTT
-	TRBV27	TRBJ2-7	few	CASTLNTRGHEQYF	TGTGCCAGCACTCTGAATACAAGGGGCCACGAGCAGTACTTC
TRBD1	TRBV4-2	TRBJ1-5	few	CASSQDPEGQGGQPQHF	TGTGCCAGCAGCCAAGATCCCGAGGGGCAGGGGGGACAGCCCCAGCATTTT
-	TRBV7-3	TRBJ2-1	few	CASSPKAGWDEQFF	TGTGCCAGCAGCCCGAAGGCAGGGTGGGATGAGCAGTTCTTC
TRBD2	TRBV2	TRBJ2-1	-	CASSYSGSYNEQFF	TGTGCCAGCAGTTATAGCGGGAGTTACAATGAGCAGTTCTTC
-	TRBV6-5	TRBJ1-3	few	CASTRGRPTVGNTIYF	TGTGCCAGCACCCGAGGCAGGCCGACGGTTGGAAACACCATATATTTT
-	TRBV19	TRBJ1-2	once	CASSPGSAKAGYTF	TGTGCCAGTAGCCCGGGGTCCGCAAAGGCCGGCTACACCTTC
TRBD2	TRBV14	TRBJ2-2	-	CASSRMTSVGTGELFF	TGTGCCAGCAGCCGGATGACTAGCGTTGGCACCGGGGAGCTGTTTTTT
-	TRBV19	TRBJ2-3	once	CASSLRPSADTQYF	TGTGCCAGTAGTCTACGGCCGTCCGCAGATACGCAGTATTTT
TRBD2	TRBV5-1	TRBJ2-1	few	CASSPTGLAGTYNEQFF	TGCGCCAGCAGCCCTACCGGACTAGCGGGGACCTACAATGAGCAGTTCTTC
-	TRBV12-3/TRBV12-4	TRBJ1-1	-	CASRANTEAFF	TGTGCCAGTAGGGCTAACACTGAAGCTTTCTTT
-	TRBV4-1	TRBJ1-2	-	CASSHVQGNYGYTF	TGCGCCAGCAGCCATGTACAGGGAAACTATGGCTACACCTTC
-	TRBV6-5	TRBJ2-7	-	CASSYLDEQYF	TGTGCCAGCAGTTACTTGGACGAGCAGTACTTC
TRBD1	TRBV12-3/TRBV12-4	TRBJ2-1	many	CASTLGDRGLYNEQFF	TGTGCCAGCACCTTGGGGGACAGGGGGCTCTACAATGAGCAGTTCTTC
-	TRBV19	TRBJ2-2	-	CASSIWGQTNTGELFF	TGTGCCAGTAGTATCTGGGGCCAGACGAACACCGGGGAGCTGTTTTTT
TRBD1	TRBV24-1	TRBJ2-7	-	CATRAGTGTYEQYF	TGTGCCACCAGAGCCGGGACAGGCACCTACGAGCAGTACTTC
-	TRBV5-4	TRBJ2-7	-	CASSLEPFTYEQYF	TGTGCCAGCAGCTTAGAACCCTTTACCTACGAGCAGTACTTC
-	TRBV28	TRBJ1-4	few	CASSPRAGEKLFF	TGTGCCAGCAGCCCACGGGCGGGTGAAAAACTGTTTTTT
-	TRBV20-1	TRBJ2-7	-	CSAKPWNEQYF	TGCAGTGCCAAGCCGTGGAACGAGCAGTACTTC
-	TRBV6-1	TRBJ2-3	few	CASSPRRGPGTDTQYF	TGTGCCAGCAGTCCCCGACGGGGACCGGGCACAGATACGCAGTATTTT
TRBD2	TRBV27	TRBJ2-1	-	CASSHGLAGSNEQFF	TGTGCCAGCAGTCACGGACTAGCGGGTAGCAATGAGCAGTTCTTC
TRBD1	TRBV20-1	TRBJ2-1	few	CSARDWDRGVNEQFF	TGCAGTGCTAGAGATTGGGACAGGGGAGTCAATGAGCAGTTCTTC
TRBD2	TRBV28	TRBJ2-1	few	CASSLYRRTSGAVDYNEQFF	TGTGCCAGCAGTTTATATCGGCGGACTAGCGGGGCCGTGGACTACAATGAGCAGTTCTTC
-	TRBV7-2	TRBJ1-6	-	CASSLFPSSQNNSPLHF	TGTGCCAGCAGCTTATTTCCGAGCAGTCAAAATAATTCACCCCTCCACTTT
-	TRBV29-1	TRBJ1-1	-	CSVFNTEAFF	TGCAGCGTTTTTAACACTGAAGCTTTCTTT
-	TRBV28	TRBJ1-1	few	CASSPYAGRMNTEAFF	TGTGCCAGCAGCCCCTACGCGGGACGGATGAACACTGAAGCTTTCTTT
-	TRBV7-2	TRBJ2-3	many	CASSLQGRTDTQYF	TGTGCCAGCAGCTTACAGGGACGCACAGATACGCAGTATTTT
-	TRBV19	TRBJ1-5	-	CASSIDGLGARPQHF	TGTGCCAGTAGTATAGATGGGCTTGGGGCTCGGCCCCAGCATTTT
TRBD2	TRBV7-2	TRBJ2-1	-	CDSSLGAGVHNEQFF	TGTGACAGCAGCTTGGGAGCGGGGGTCCACAATGAGCAGTTCTTC
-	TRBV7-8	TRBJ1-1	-	CASSLKGGSGSLYTEAFF	TGTGCCAGCAGCTTAAAAGGGGGTTCTGGTTCCTTGTACACTGAAGCTTTCTTT
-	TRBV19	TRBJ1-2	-	CASIIVAGGLVGYTF	TGTGCCAGTATTATAGTCGCCGGGGGCCTGGTTGGCTACACCTTC
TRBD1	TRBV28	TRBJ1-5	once	CASSGADRAGVQPQHF	TGTGCCAGCAGTGGCGCAGACAGGGCTGGAGTTCAGCCCCAGCATTTT
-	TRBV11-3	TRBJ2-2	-	CASSGGRKNTGELFF	TGTGCCAGCAGCGGGGGACGGAAAAACACCGGGGAGCTGTTTTTT
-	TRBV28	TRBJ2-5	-	CASSSQEGWSQETQYF	TGTGCCAGCAGTTCCCAAGAGGGGTGGTCGCAAGAGACCCAGTACTTC
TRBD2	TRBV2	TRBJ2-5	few	CASSQFLAGDRETQYF	TGTGCCAGCAGTCAATTCTTAGCGGGAGACAGAGAGACCCAGTACTTC
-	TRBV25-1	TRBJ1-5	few	CASSDSGRQPQHF	TGTGCCAGCAGTGATTCCGGGAGACAGCCCCAGCATTTT
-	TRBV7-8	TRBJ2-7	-	CASSLELWGHEQYF	TGTGCCAGCAGCTTAGAGTTGTGGGGCCACGAGCAGTACTTC
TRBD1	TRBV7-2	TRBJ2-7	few	CASSLWTGEDEQYF	TGTGCCAGCAGCTTATGGACAGGGGAGGACGAGCAGTACTTC
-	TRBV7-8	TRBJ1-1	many	CASSLGQSNTEAFF	TGTGCCAGCAGCCTAGGACAGTCGAACACTGAAGCTTTCTTT
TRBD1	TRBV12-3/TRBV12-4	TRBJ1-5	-	CASRPGTGGRQPQHF	TGTGCCAGCAGACCCGGGACAGGGGGGCGTCAGCCCCAGCATTTT
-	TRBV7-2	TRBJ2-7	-	CASSSLLSYEQYF	TGTGCCAGCAGCTCTCTTTTATCCTACGAGCAGTACTTC
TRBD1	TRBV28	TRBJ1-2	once	CASSPLGQVGNYGYTF	TGTGCCAGCAGCCCACTCGGACAGGTGGGTAACTATGGCTACACCTTC
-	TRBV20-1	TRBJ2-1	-	CSARGGAKAHEQFF	TGCAGTGCTAGGGGGGGGGCAAAAGCTCATGAGCAGTTCTTC
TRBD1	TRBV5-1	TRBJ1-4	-	CASSLGLGQGGEKLFF	TGCGCCAGCAGCTTGGGATTGGGACAGGGAGGTGAAAAACTGTTTTTT
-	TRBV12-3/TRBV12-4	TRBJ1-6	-	CASRQGGGYNSPLHF	TGTGCCAGCAGACAGGGAGGTGGCTATAATTCACCCCTCCACTTT
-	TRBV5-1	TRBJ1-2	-	CASCRLGASGYTF	TGCGCCAGCTGTAGACTGGGGGCCAGTGGCTACACCTTC
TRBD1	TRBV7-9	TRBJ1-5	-	CASSSWDRGGNQPQHF	TGTGCCAGCAGCTCCTGGGACAGGGGGGGCAATCAGCCCCAGCATTTT
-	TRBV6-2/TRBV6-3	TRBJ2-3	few	CASNALRGVDTQYF	TGTGCCAGCAACGCCCTAAGGGGAGTAGATACGCAGTATTTT
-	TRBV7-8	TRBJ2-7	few	CASSSGLPEGEQYF	TGTGCCAGCAGCTCGGGACTTCCCGAGGGCGAGCAGTACTTC
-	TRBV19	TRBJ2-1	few	CASSIHDEQFF	TGTGCCAGTAGTATTCACGATGAGCAGTTCTTC